These T cell receptor beta chains were read from a single sample in a study of control samples from healthy donors and cancer patients. Clones were sequenced by immunoSEQ multiplex PCR, and TCRdb holds only the in-frame ones, with some missing. Found here are 150,000 or so clones, approximately 92% of them singletons; the top ten hold over 4%. Sequenced sample: blood. The receptors shown here come from an older woman in good health. The CDR3 runs from the conserved cysteine through the conserved F or W. A D gene is named only where the DNA matches it firmly.

TRBD2 | TRBJ2-1 | TRBV10-2 | CASSSRLAGVAEQFF | TGCGCCAGCAGTTCAAGACTAGCGGGGGTGGCTGAGCAGTTCTTC
. | TRBJ1-4 | TRBV18 | CASSRDLNEKLFF | TGTGCCAGCTCACGGGACCTAAATGAAAAACTGTTTTTT
. | TRBJ1-1 | TRBV7-2 | CASSLAALGDAEAFF | TGTGCCAGCAGCTTAGCCGCCTTAGGGGACGCTGAAGCTTTCTTT
TRBD2 | TRBJ2-7 | TRBV3-1/TRBV3-2 | CASSQPSGGAREQYF | TGTGCCAGCAGCCAGCCTAGCGGGGGGGCGAGGGAGCAGTACTTC
. | TRBJ2-2 | TRBV9 | CASSVGVDFVVSGELFF | TGTGCCAGCAGCGTAGGGGTCGATTTCGTTGTATCCGGGGAGCTGTTTTTT
. | TRBJ2-7 | TRBV4-3 | CASSQGAISSYEQYF | TGCGCCAGCAGCCAAGGGGCTATATCCTCCTACGAGCAGTACTTC
TRBD2 | TRBJ2-1 | TRBV13 | CASSSGTSGGPRGNEQFF | TGTGCCAGCAGCTCTGGGACTAGCGGGGGCCCGAGGGGGAATGAGCAGTTCTTC
. | TRBJ1-1 | TRBV16 | CASSRRQENTEAFF | TGTGCCAGCAGCCGGCGACAGGAGAACACTGAAGCTTTCTTT
. | TRBJ1-1 | TRBV2 | CASTEENLNTEAFF | TGTGCCAGCACAGAAGAGAACCTGAACACTGAAGCTTTCTTT
. | TRBJ1-2 | TRBV6-2/TRBV6-3 | CASSYRAANYGYTF | TGTGCCAGCAGTTACAGGGCTGCTAACTATGGCTACACCTTC
TRBD1 | TRBJ2-7 | TRBV6-5 | CASSYRTGGKGEQYF | TGTGCCAGCAGTTATCGGACAGGGGGAAAGGGCGAGCAGTACTTC
. | TRBJ2-1 | TRBV19 | CASSTGYGGTYNEQFF | TGTGCCAGTAGCACGGGGTACGGGGGAACCTACAATGAGCAGTTCTTC
TRBD2 | TRBJ2-1 | TRBV5-6 | CASSFERGVTYNEQFF | TGTGCCAGCAGCTTCGAGCGGGGGGTTACCTACAATGAGCAGTTCTTC
. | TRBJ1-2 | TRBV3-1/TRBV3-2 | CASSQDRGSGYGYTF | TGTGCCAGCAGCCAAGATAGGGGTTCAGGCTATGGCTACACCTTC
. | TRBJ1-6 | TRBV7-9 | CASSLVNSPLHF | TGTGCCAGCAGCTTAGTTAATTCACCCCTCCACTTT
TRBD2 | TRBJ2-3 | TRBV7-3 | CASSPGHGTSGGAADTQYF | TGTGCCAGCAGCCCCGGCCACGGGACTAGCGGGGGGGCCGCAGATACGCAGTATTTT
. | TRBJ2-7 | TRBV30 | CAWGRSSYEQYF | TGTGCCTGGGGGAGAAGCTCCTACGAGCAGTACTTC
. | TRBJ1-3 | TRBV7-9 | CASSLAGSSGNTIYF | TGTGCCAGCAGCTTAGCAGGGAGCTCTGGAAACACCATATATTTT
. | TRBJ1-5 | TRBV7-2 | CASSLFTGTYSNQPQHF | TGTGCCAGCAGCTTATTTACAGGGACTTATAGCAATCAGCCCCAGCATTTT